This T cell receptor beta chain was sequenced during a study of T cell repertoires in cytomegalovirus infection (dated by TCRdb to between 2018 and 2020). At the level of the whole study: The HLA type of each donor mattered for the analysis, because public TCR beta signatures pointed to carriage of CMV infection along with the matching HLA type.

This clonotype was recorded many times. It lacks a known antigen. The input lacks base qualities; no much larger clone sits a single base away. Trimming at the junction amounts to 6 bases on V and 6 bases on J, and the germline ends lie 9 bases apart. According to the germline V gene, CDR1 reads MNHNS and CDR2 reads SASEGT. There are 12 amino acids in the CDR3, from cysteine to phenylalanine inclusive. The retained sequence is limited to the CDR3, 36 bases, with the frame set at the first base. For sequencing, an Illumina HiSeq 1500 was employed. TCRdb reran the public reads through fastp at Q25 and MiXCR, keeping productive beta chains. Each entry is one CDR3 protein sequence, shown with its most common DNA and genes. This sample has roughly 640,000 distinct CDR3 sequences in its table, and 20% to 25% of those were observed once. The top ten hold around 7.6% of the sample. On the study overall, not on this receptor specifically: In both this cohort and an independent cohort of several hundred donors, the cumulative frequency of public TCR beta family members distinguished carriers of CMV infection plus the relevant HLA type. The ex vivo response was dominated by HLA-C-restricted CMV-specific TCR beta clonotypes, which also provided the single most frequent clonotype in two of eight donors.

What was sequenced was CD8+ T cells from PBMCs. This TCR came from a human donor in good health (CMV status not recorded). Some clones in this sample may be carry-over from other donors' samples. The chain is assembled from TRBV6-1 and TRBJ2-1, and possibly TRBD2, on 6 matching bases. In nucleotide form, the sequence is TGTGCCAGCAGACGGGGGTTCAATGAGCAGTTCTTC. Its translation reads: CASRRGFNEQFF.